A single sample gave rise to the 7 T cell receptor beta chains below, sequenced in a study of T-cell memory formation after mild COVID-19. TCRdb ran MiXCR on the 5' RACE reads and lists one entry per CDR3 protein. This table holds a few hundred thousand distinct CDR3 sequences, just under 20% found once. Sequenced sample: PBMCs or a T cell subset sorted from them (not recorded which). The receptors were gathered from a man younger than 30 who had mild COVID-19 (a few samples of this study predate the infection). Cell type and time point are not known.

The V call is TRBV4-1, the J call TRBJ2-1; 7 bases match TRBD1. Germline trimming cut 6 bases from V and 9 bases from J; bases unmatched to any gene: 14. Germline CDR1 and CDR2: MGHRA and YSYEKL. The CDR3 extends over 15 amino acids. The CDR3 reads CASRATGQARGEQFF. The CDR3 nucleotides read TGCGCCAGCAGGGCAACTGGACAGGCTAGGGGTGAGCAGTTCTTC.

CDR3 loop: CASSYSKDPRKQETQYF. In DNA form, the CDR3 reads TGTGCCAGCAGTTACTCGAAAGATCCCAGAAAACAAGAGACCCAGTACTTC. The V call is TRBV6-5, the J call TRBJ2-5; D call uncertain. CDR3 length equals 17 residues. V was cut by 0 bases and J by 2 bases, with 16 bases left in between. CDR1 is MNHEY, CDR2 SVGAGI, per germline.

This clonotype has only a few counts. V usage is TRBV20-1 and J usage is TRBJ1-1; D remains ambiguous. V lost 1 base to trimming and J lost 3 bases, with 9 bases between them. CDR1 is DFQATT, CDR2 SNEGSKA, per germline (reference sequence). The CDR3 length is 13 residues. CDR3 in amino acids: CSARGRGDTEAFF. As DNA, the CDR3 is TGCAGTGCTAGAGGTCGAGGTGACACTGAAGCTTTCTTT.

Many counts were recorded for this clonotype. The rearrangement links TRBV20-1 to TRBJ2-3; 9 bases are shared with TRBD1. The V gene's germline CDR1 is DFQATT and CDR2 SNEGSKA (reference sequence). CDR3 size: 16 residues. Germline trimming cut 6 bases from V and 2 bases from J; bases unmatched to any gene: 12. CDR3 sequence reads: CSARKQGAGPTDTQYF. Written as DNA, the CDR3 is TGCAGTGCGAGGAAACAGGGGGCAGGGCCCACAGATACGCAGTATTTT.

This clonotype was seen only a few times. The chain links TRBV10-3 to TRBJ2-5, with D unclear. CDR1 is ENHRY and CDR2 is SYGVKD in the germline V gene. V was trimmed by 0 bases and J by 2 bases, leaving 10 bases between them. There are 15 residues in the CDR3. This CDR3 is CAISESRSAQETQYF. The CDR3 nucleotides are TGTGCCATCAGTGAGTCACGGAGCGCGCAAGAGACCCAGTACTTC.

This clonotype was seen a few times. The gene calls are TRBV7-2 and TRBJ2-3, with no clear D. The germline CDR1 and CDR2 sequences are SGHTA and FQGNSA. The CDR3 extends over 12 amino acids. The V and J ends lost 5 bases and 6 bases respectively, with 9 bases between them. The CDR3 here is CASSLWADTQYF. The CDR3 nucleotides read TGTGCCAGCAGCCTCTGGGCGGATACGCAGTATTTT.

Only a few counts were recorded for this clonotype. This rearrangement joins TRBV7-2 to TRBJ2-7; TRBD1 matches at 7 bases. Trimming at V came to 5 bases and at J to 2 bases, leaving 6 bases not matched to a gene. Germline V CDR1 and CDR2: SGHTA, FQGNSA. The CDR3 runs 14 residues. CDR3 loop: CASSRPGQPYEQYF. The CDR3 DNA reads TGTGCCAGCAGCCGCCCGGGACAGCCCTACGAGCAGTACTTC.